This T cell receptor (beta chain) was profiled in a study of T-cell memory formation after mild COVID-19. Study-wide points: Memory sampled before infection contained some responding clones, suggesting cross-reactive memory joined.

This clonotype appeared a few times. Antigen: not known. TCRdb ran MiXCR on the 5' RACE reads and lists one entry per CDR3 protein. This table holds hundreds of thousands of distinct CDR3 sequences, roughly 25% found once. The receptor was isolated from an adult woman who had mild COVID-19 (a few samples of this study predate the infection). Cell type and time point are not known. The specimen was PBMCs or a T cell subset sorted from them (not recorded which).

The CDR3 bases are TGTGCCAGCAGCTTAGCGCACACCCGCTATGGCTACACCTTC. Protein sequence: CASSLAHTRYGYTF. This sequence joins TRBV7-9 and TRBJ1-2; D remains unclear. From germline, CDR1 is SEHNR and CDR2 FQNEAQ (reference sequence). V lost 0 bases to trimming and J lost 4 bases, with 9 bases between them. The CDR3 has 14 amino acids. The full variable domain, with the rest looked up from reference TRBV7-9 and TRBJ1-2, is DTGVSQNPRHKITKRGQNVTFRCDPISEHNRLYWYRQTLGQGPEFLTYFQNEAQLEKSRLLSDRFSAERPKGSFSTLEIQRTEQGDSAMYLCASSLAHTRYGYTFGSGTRLTVV.